These 31 T cell receptor beta chains were sequenced from one sample in a study of neurological immune-mediated disorders. TCRdb re-analysed the 5' RACE reads in MiXCR, keeping a single row per CDR3 protein. The sample has under 60,000 distinct CDR3 sequences, over 3% seen once; the top ten hold 5.9%. The sample was PBMCs. The receptor set was obtained from a man aged 40-49 years with multiple sclerosis.

This clonotype was observed a few times. The genes are TRBV30 and TRBJ2-7, with 7 bases aligning to TRBD1. From germline, CDR1 is GTSNPN and CDR2 SVGIG (reference sequence). V lost 7 bases, J lost 1 base, and 4 bases stayed unmatched. The CDR3 covers 12 residues. CDR3 DNA: TGTGCCTACCAGGACAGGTCCTACGAGCAGTACTTC. Translation gives CAYQDRSYEQYF.

Remarks on this clonotype: An end of the junction does not agree with germline; a read error may underlie this. CDR3 sequence: CASSLSGQLNSPLHF. DNA of the CDR3: TGCGCCAGCAGCCTCTCGGGACAGCTTAATTCACCCCTACACTTT. The rearrangement joins TRBV4-1 to TRBJ1-6, with 7 bases identical to TRBD1. Germline V gene data show CDR1 as MGHRA and CDR2 as YSYEKL. This CDR3 spans 15 amino acids.

This clonotype was seen many times. This chain links TRBV20-1 with TRBJ1-1; 8 bases agree with TRBD1. J was trimmed by 1 base and V by 4 bases; bases with no gene match: 11. CDR3 length: 16 residues. CDR1 is DFQATT, CDR2 SNEGSKA, per germline (reference sequence). The CDR3 region is CSANPDRGGGNTEAFF. CDR3 bases: TGCAGTGCTAATCCCGACAGGGGAGGAGGGAACACTGAAGCTTTCTTT.

This clonotype was seen at least ten times. The chain links TRBV7-9 to TRBJ2-3; the D gene could be TRBD1 or TRBD2 (5 bases each). V lost 2 bases and J lost 1, with 13 bases in between. This CDR3 is 16 amino acids long. The germline V gene has CDR1 SEHNR and CDR2 FQNEAQ (reference sequence). The CDR3 sequence is CASSLSRDPGTDTQYF. The CDR3 region has the DNA TGTGCCAGCAGCTTAAGCCGGGACCCTGGCACAGATACGCAGTATTTT. The whole variable domain, filled in from reference TRBV7-9 and TRBJ2-3, reads DTGVSQNPRHKITKRGQNVTFRCDPISEHNRLYWYRQTLGQGPEFLTYFQNEAQLEKSRLLSDRFSAERPKGSFSTLEIQRTEQGDSAMYLCASSLSRDPGTDTQYFGPGTRLTVL.

The chain couples TRBV6-6 to TRBJ2-7; D perhaps matches TRBD2 (5 bases). The CDR3 runs to 15 residues. The V gene's germline CDR1 is MNHNY and CDR2 SVGAGI (reference sequence). Trimming took off 0 bases at V and 7 bases at J, with 16 bases between the two ends. The CDR3 nucleotides are TGTGCCAGCAGTTACTCTGGCACACCGGGGAATGAGCAGTACTTC. Its protein is CASSYSGTPGNEQYF.

This clonotype was recorded many times. The chain combines TRBV11-2 with TRBJ2-5; 11 bases are shared with TRBD2. The germline V gene has CDR1 SGHAT and CDR2 FQNNGV. The CDR3 length is 17 residues. With V trimmed by 2 bases and J by 4 bases, 9 bases remained unmatched. CDR3 loop: CASSLNLAGGFAETQYF. The CDR3 nucleotides read TGTGCCAGCAGCTTAAATCTAGCGGGGGGTTTCGCAGAGACCCAGTACTTC. The full variable domain, completed using reference TRBV11-2 and TRBJ2-5, is EAGVAQSPRYKIIEKRQSVAFWCNPISGHATLYWYQQILGQGPKLLIQFQNNGVVDDSQLPKDRFSAERLKGVDSTLKIQPAKLEDSAVYLCASSLNLAGGFAETQYFGPGTRLLVL.

This clonotype was observed at least ten times. This chain uses TRBV20-1 with TRBJ1-5, with D unresolved. The V end lost 1 base, the J end lost 7 bases, and 14 bases lay between the germline ends. The CDR3 sequence is 14 residues long. In germline, CDR1 is DFQATT, CDR2 SNEGSKA (reference sequence). This chain's CDR3 is CSARGGFWEQPQHF. In nucleotides, the CDR3 is TGCAGTGCTAGAGGAGGGTTCTGGGAACAGCCCCAGCATTTT.

This clonotype was seen repeatedly, ten times or more. The chain carries TRBV7-2 and TRBJ2-7; D might be TRBD1 (6 bases). CDR1 and CDR2 (germline): SGHTA, FQGNSA. CDR3 size: 14 residues. V lost 1 base and J lost 5, with 12 bases in between. CDR3 DNA sequence: TGTGCCAGCAGCTTAGACCCAGGGGTGGACGAGCAGTACTTC. Amino acids: CASSLDPGVDEQYF. The full variable domain, its missing parts supplied by reference TRBV7-2 and TRBJ2-7, is GAGVSQSPSNKVTEKGKDVELRCDPISGHTALYWYRQSLGQGLEFLIYFQGNSAPDKSGLPSDRFSAERTGGSVSTLTIQRTQQEDSAVYLCASSLDPGVDEQYFGPGTRLTVT.

This clonotype was seen ten or more times. This chain uses TRBV5-1 with TRBJ2-1; D unresolved. Trimming cost V 0 bases and J 0 bases, with 7 bases left between them. Germline CDR1 SGHRS, CDR2 YFSETQ. The CDR3 has 15 amino acids. This CDR3 is CASSLADPSYNEQFF. The CDR3 nucleotides are TGCGCCAGCAGCTTGGCGGACCCCTCCTACAATGAGCAGTTCTTC.

This clonotype was seen at least ten times. CDR3 loop: CASSSLTGTSTDTQYF. The CDR3 coding sequence is TGTGCCAGCAGTTCCCTGACAGGGACTAGCACAGATACGCAGTATTTT. The gene calls are TRBV6-6 and TRBJ2-3, with D possibly matching TRBD1 (7 bases). The CDR3 is 16 residues long. V was pared by 4 bases and J by 0 bases, with 14 bases between. The germline gives CDR1 MNHNY, CDR2 SVGAGI (reference sequence).

This clonotype was seen many times. This chain uses TRBV5-5 with TRBJ1-5, with 8 positions matching TRBD1. The CDR3 covers 15 residues. The germline V gene encodes CDR1 SGHKS and CDR2 YYEKEE (reference sequence). V dropped 4 bases and J dropped 6; count of bases not matched to a gene: 9. The CDR3 DNA follows: TGTGCCAGCAGCCCCTTCGGACAGGGTGGTCAGCCCCAGCATTTT. It specifies CASSPFGQGGQPQHF.

This clonotype has a handful of counts. At one end the junction does not follow the germline gene, possibly because of a read error. The chain has TRBV29-1 and TRBJ2-6; either TRBD1 or TRBD2 may supply D (5 bases each). There are 15 residues in the CDR3. Per the germline V gene, CDR1 is SQVTM and CDR2 is ANQGSEA. CDR3 region: CSVWFGVSGAKVLTF. CDR3 DNA sequence: TGCAGCGTCTGGTTCGGGGTTTCTGGGGCCAAAGTCCTGACTTTC.

Ten or more counts support this clonotype. The chain has TRBV7-9 and TRBJ1-4; a weak D match, TRBD1 (5 bases). CDR3 length: 16 residues. The germline V gene encodes CDR1 SEHNR and CDR2 FQNEAQ (reference sequence). V was trimmed by 1 base and J by 7 bases, leaving 16 bases between them. CDR3 sequence reads: CASSLVVGGSSEKLFF. The DNA for the CDR3 is TGTGCCAGCAGCTTAGTGGTCGGGGGTTCGTCTGAAAAACTGTTTTTT. The full variable domain, its missing parts supplied by reference TRBV7-9 and TRBJ1-4, is DTGVSQNPRHKITKRGQNVTFRCDPISEHNRLYWYRQTLGQGPEFLTYFQNEAQLEKSRLLSDRFSAERPKGSFSTLEIQRTEQGDSAMYLCASSLVVGGSSEKLFFGSGTQLSVL.

This clonotype was counted a few times. This rearrangement joins TRBV7-9 to TRBJ2-7; TRBD1 matches 7 bases. The CDR3 is 16 amino acids. CDR1 and CDR2 from the germline V gene are SEHNR and FQNEAQ (reference sequence). V gave up 0 bases and J gave up 0 bases; unmatched junction bases: 5. The CDR3 sequence: CASSLARGQSSYEQYF. The CDR3 nucleotides are TGTGCCAGCAGCTTAGCCCGGGGACAGTCCTCCTACGAGCAGTACTTC.

This clonotype was counted many times. J is TRBJ2-1 and V is TRBV3-1; 7 bases are shared with TRBD1. Germline-derived CDR1 and CDR2 are LGHDT and YNNKEL (reference sequence). V lost 2 bases to trimming and J lost 12 bases; unmatched junction nucleotides: 4. The CDR3 extends over 12 amino acids. In DNA, the CDR3 is TGTGCCAGCAGCCAATTGAGGGGGCCGCAGTTCTTC. The encoded protein is CASSQLRGPQFF.

This clonotype was seen many times. The V and J genes are TRBV20-1 and TRBJ1-4, with D unclear. The V end lost 1 base, the J end lost 8 bases, and 11 bases lay between the germline ends. Germline V gene data show CDR1 as DFQATT and CDR2 as SNEGSKA (reference sequence). The CDR3 has 13 amino acids. Here the CDR3 reads CSARVEGWEKLFF. DNA of the CDR3: TGCAGTGCTAGAGTTGAGGGCTGGGAAAAACTGTTTTTT.

This clonotype was recorded at least ten times. The CDR3 bases are TGTGCCAGCAGTCAGGGGGAGAACACTGAAGCTTTCTTT. It specifies CASSQGENTEAFF. J is TRBJ1-1 and V is TRBV2; 7 bases map to TRBD1. V gave up 5 bases and J gave up 1 base; unmatched junction bases: 1. This CDR3 region has 13 residues. In germline, CDR1 is SNHLY, CDR2 FYNNEI.

The table lists this clonotype with a few counts. V usage is TRBV5-1 and J usage is TRBJ2-1, with D unclear. Germline V gives CDR1 SGHRS, CDR2 YFSETQ. This CDR3 has 12 residues. Trimming left V 4 bases short and J 8 bases short, with 10 bases between. The CDR3 here is CASSPTADEQFF. In DNA form, the CDR3 reads TGCGCCAGCAGCCCTACTGCGGATGAGCAGTTCTTC.

This clonotype was counted many times. The V and J genes are TRBV11-3 and TRBJ2-3, with D unclear. Trimming took 1 base from V and 6 from J, leaving 11 bases between them. CDR3 size: 14 residues. CDR1 is SGHNT, CDR2 YENEEA, per germline. CDR3 in amino acids: CASSLGALRDTQYF. DNA of the CDR3: TGTGCCAGCAGCTTAGGGGCCCTGCGGGATACGCAGTATTTT.

At least ten counts were recorded for this clonotype. Sequence at one end of the junction differs from germline and may be a read error. The V and J genes are TRBV7-9 and TRBJ1-6; possible D gene TRBD1, 5 bases. Germline V lookup: CDR1 SEHNR, CDR2 FQNEAQ (reference sequence). This CDR3 is built from 13 residues. CDR3 in DNA: TGTGCCAGCAGCTTGGGGGAGCGGTCACCCCTCAACTTT. As protein: CASSLGERSPLNF. The complete variable domain, with remaining parts taken from reference TRBV7-9 and TRBJ1-6, reads DTGVSQNPRHKITKRGQNVTFRCDPISEHNRLYWYRQTLGQGPEFLTYFQNEAQLEKSRLLSDRFSAERPKGSFSTLEIQRTEQGDSAMYLCASSLGERSPLNFGNGTRLTVT.

This clonotype appeared many times. One end of the junction varies from germline; a read error may be responsible. The chain recombines TRBV5-1 with TRBJ1-5, with unresolved D. CDR1 is SGHRS and CDR2 is YFSETQ in the germline V gene. There are 13 residues in the CDR3. As DNA, the CDR3 is TGCGCCAGCAGCTTGGGCAGAGATCAGCCCCAGAATTTT. Amino acid sequence: CASSLGRDQPQNF.

This clonotype was seen many times. The chain couples TRBV9 to TRBJ2-7; 8 bases match TRBD2. With V trimmed by 0 bases and J by 0 bases, 11 bases remained unmatched. The CDR3 contains 18 residues. Germline-derived CDR1 and CDR2 are SGDLS and YYNGEE. The CDR3 protein is CASSVASSSGHSSYEQYF. The CDR3 DNA sequence: TGTGCCAGCAGCGTAGCTTCATCTAGCGGGCACAGCTCCTACGAGCAGTACTTC.

This clonotype was recorded at least ten times. The rearrangement joins TRBV7-9 to TRBJ1-6; tentatively, D is TRBD1 (5 bases). The CDR3 extends over 16 amino acids. Trimming removed 0 bases from V and 1 base from J, with 7 bases in between. Germline CDR1 SEHNR, CDR2 FQNEAQ (reference sequence). CDR3 sequence (DNA): TGTGCCAGCAGCTTAGCAGGGGAATCCTATAATTCACCCCTCCACTTT. Its translation: CASSLAGESYNSPLHF.

At least ten counts were recorded for this clonotype. The V and J genes are TRBV25-1 and TRBJ1-3; tentative D call: TRBD1 (5 bases). The CDR3 has 14 amino acids. Deletions cut 6 bases from V and 5 bases from J, with 14 bases between. Germline CDR1 reads MGHDK; CDR2 reads SYGVNS. The CDR3, as DNA: TGTGCCAGCAGACATTGGACAAGAAGAAACACCATATATTTT. Translation: CASRHWTRRNTIYF.

This clonotype was detected many times. The V call is TRBV12-3 or TRBV12-4, the J call TRBJ2-1; no clear D gene. Trimming shortened V by 2 bases and J by 8 bases, and 7 bases separated the two germline ends. This CDR3 region has 12 residues. CDR3 amino acids: CASSLPPDEQFF. The CDR3, as DNA: TGTGCCAGCAGTTTACCCCCGGATGAGCAGTTCTTC.

This clonotype has a count of ten or more. The CDR3: CASSIDRELSPLHF. The DNA for the CDR3 is TGTGCCAGTAGTATCGACAGGGAACTGTCACCCCTCCACTTT. V usage is TRBV19 and J usage is TRBJ1-6; 7 bases fit TRBD1. The CDR3 runs to 14 residues. Germline V lookup: CDR1 LNHDA, CDR2 SQIVND (reference sequence). V dropped 3 bases and J dropped 10; count of bases not matched to a gene: 6.

This clonotype has a count of ten or more. V and J are TRBV5-1 and TRBJ2-7; possibly TRBD2 for D (6 bases). The CDR3 covers 16 residues. With 4 bases removed from V and 0 bases from J, the gap between germline ends came to 17 bases. From germline, CDR1 is SGHRS and CDR2 YFSETQ. The CDR3 loop is CASSGGIGVSSYEQYF. In DNA form, the CDR3 reads TGCGCCAGCAGCGGGGGGATCGGGGTAAGCTCCTACGAGCAGTACTTC.

This clonotype was counted a few times. One base away lies a much larger clone, so this may be a sequencing read error. The chain links TRBV3-1 to TRBJ2-7; D is uncertain. The V gene's germline CDR1 is LGHDT and CDR2 YNNKEL (reference sequence). The CDR3 length is 12 residues. As DNA, the CDR3 is TGTGCCAGCAGCAAAGATCCACGTGAGCAGTACTTC. Its translation is CASSKDPREQYF.

The rearrangement joins TRBV2 to TRBJ1-3; D gene unclear. This CDR3 region has 14 residues. The ends were cut back, 8 bases at V and 1 base at J, with 12 bases in the middle. Germline CDR1 SNHLY, CDR2 FYNNEI. The CDR3 sequence: CASRTVESGNTIYF. DNA of the CDR3: TGTGCCAGCCGGACGGTCGAATCTGGAAACACCATATATTTT.

This clonotype was observed at least ten times. Its ends do not fully match the called genes, so a read error is possible. J is TRBJ1-6 and V is TRBV7-2, with 7 nucleotides matching TRBD1. This CDR3 region has 16 residues. Germline CDR1 is SGHTA and CDR2 is FQGNSA. The CDR3 sequence is CASSLNPTGTNSPLNF. CDR3 in DNA: TGTGCCAGCAGCTTGAACCCGACAGGGACTAATTCGCCCCTCAACTTT.

In this sample, this clonotype turned up many times. The chain is built from TRBV11-2 and TRBJ1-2, with no clear D. Germline CDR1 SGHAT, CDR2 FQNNGV. The V end was cut by 0 bases, the J end by 5 bases, with 10 bases between. The CDR3 is 14 residues long. The CDR3: CASSLERTEYGYTF. The CDR3 DNA reads as TGTGCCAGCAGCTTAGAAAGGACGGAATATGGCTACACCTTC.